A selection of T cell receptor beta chains follows, all from one sample in a study of OX40 agonist ivuxolimab in advanced cancers. Here immunoSEQ multiplex PCR was the method, and the copy in TCRdb shows in-frame clones only, minus some. The repertoire consists of tens of thousands of clones, with roughly 90% occurring once and the leading ten covering approximately 1.5%. The sequenced sample was CD4+ or CD8+ T cells sorted from blood, obtained in a trial of the OX40 agonist ivuxolimab. The receptors were gathered from an adult with an advanced solid tumor such as melanoma, head and neck, liver or kidney cancer. CDR3s include the opening cysteine and the closing phenylalanine or tryptophan. A D gene is named only where the DNA matches it firmly. The size field is filled for only some rows; it gives once, few, many or a size class.

>TRBV27|TRBD1|TRBJ2-6|NA
TGTGCCAGCAGTAAAGGGACAGGGACTGGGGCCAACGTCCTGACTTTC
CASSKGTGTGANVLTF
>TRBV5-1|TRBD2|TRBJ2-1|NA
TGCGCCAGCAGCGCCGGGACTAGCGGGGATGAGCAGTTCTTC
CASSAGTSGDEQFF
>TRBV6-1|NA|TRBJ2-2|NA
TGTGCCAGCAGTCCCGAGGGTACCACCGGGGAGCTGTTTTTT
CASSPEGTTGELFF
>TRBV4-1|TRBD2|TRBJ2-1|NA
TGCGCCAGCAGCCAAGGGCCGGGTGGTAGCGGGGGGATCTACAATGAGCAGTTCTTC
CASSQGPGGSGGIYNEQFF
>TRBV10-3|NA|TRBJ2-5|NA
TGTGCCTCGGGGCGAGCTCAAGAGACCCAGTACTTC
CASGRAQETQYF
>TRBV18|NA|TRBJ1-4|NA
TGTGCCAGCTCACCCACAGGACGGCTTTGGGAAAAACTGTTTTTT
CASSPTGRLWEKLFF
>TRBV7-6|NA|TRBJ2-5|NA
TGTGCCAGCAGCTTAGTCAGGGGAGGTGTGGAGACCCAGTACTTC
CASSLVRGGVETQYF
>TRBV10-3|NA|TRBJ1-5|NA
TGTGCCATCAGTAGGACGGGAGAAGGCAATCAGCCCCAGCATTTT
CAISRTGEGNQPQHF
>TRBV7-8|NA|TRBJ2-5|NA
TGTGCCAGCAGCTTACAGGGGTTAGAGACCCAGTACTTC
CASSLQGLETQYF
>TRBV18|NA|TRBJ2-1|NA
TGTGCCAGCTCTCGACTAGATCTCAATGAGCAGTTCTTC
CASSRLDLNEQFF
>TRBV5-5|NA|TRBJ1-4|NA
TGTGCCAGCAGCTTGTGGATGGAGGTGGGAAAACTGTTTTTT
CASSLWMEVGKLFF
>TRBV5-1|NA|TRBJ1-4|NA
TGCGCCAGCAGCTTCACGACAGCAGGGGTTAATGAAAAACTGTTTTTT
CASSFTTAGVNEKLFF
>TRBV4-2|NA|TRBJ2-7|NA
TGTGCCAGCAGCCAAGCGGGTTACGAGCAGTACTTC
CASSQAGYEQYF
>TRBV30|TRBD1|TRBJ1-3|NA
TGTGCCTGGAGTCCCGGGACAGCTGGAAACACCATATATTTT
CAWSPGTAGNTIYF
>TRBV29-1|NA|TRBJ1-1|NA
TGCAGCGTTAAAGGTAGTAGAGAAGGGACTGAAGCTTTCTTT
CSVKGSREGTEAFF
>TRBV19|NA|TRBJ1-5|NA
TGTGCCAGTAGTGAAAGAGTAAATCAGCCCCAGCATTTT
CASSERVNQPQHF
>TRBV2|NA|TRBJ2-2|once
TGTGCCAGCATAAGGAGTCCCGGGGAGCTGTTTTTT
CASIRSPGELFF
>TRBV15|NA|TRBJ1-2|NA
TGTGCCACCAGCAGAGATTTGGGACCGCCGGTGGGAGGCTACACCTTC
CATSRDLGPPVGGYTF
>TRBV18|NA|TRBJ1-2|NA
TGTGCCAGCTCACCGAGCCGAGGTCTGGACTATGGCTACACCTTC
CASSPSRGLDYGYTF
>TRBV6-5|NA|TRBJ2-7|NA
TGTGCCAGCAGCGACATGGCGTACGAGCAGTACTTC
CASSDMAYEQYF
>TRBV19|NA|TRBJ2-1|NA
TGTGCCAGTAGCCTTGGGCAGGGTAAAGATGAGCAGTTCTTC
CASSLGQGKDEQFF
>TRBV7-3|NA|TRBJ2-3|NA
TGTGCCAGCAGCTCCCTGGGGAGTGCAGATACGCAGTATTTT
CASSSLGSADTQYF
>TRBV6-5|TRBD1|TRBJ1-5|NA
TGTGCCAGCAGTTATAAGCCTACAGGGGATCAGCCCCAGCATTTT
CASSYKPTGDQPQHF
>TRBV18|TRBD1|TRBJ2-7|NA
TGTGCCAGCTCACGTTTGGGACAGGGGGCTAACGAGCAGTACTTC
CASSRLGQGANEQYF
>TRBV5-3|NA|TRBJ2-1|NA
TGTGCCAGAAGAGCGTCTAGCTGCAGTGAGCAGTTCTTC
CARRASSCSEQFF
>TRBV14|NA|TRBJ2-2|few
TGTGCCAGCAGCCAAGTTGGGGAGCTGTTTTTT
CASSQVGELFF
>TRBV7-3|NA|TRBJ2-7|once
TGTGCCAGCAGCTCGATTATGATGAAGCAGTACTTC
CASSSIMMKQYF
>TRBV10-2|NA|TRBJ1-5|NA
TGCGCCAGCACCAATGACAGGTATAGCAATCAGCCCCAGCATTTT
CASTNDRYSNQPQHF